Many counts were recorded for the clone carrying this T cell receptor (beta chain). CDR1 and CDR2 from the germline V gene are SGHKS and YYEKEE (reference sequence). The ends lost 6 bases at V and 2 bases at J; junction bases unmatched: 7. The CDR3 totals 15 residues. These data are taken from a study of T-cell reconstitution after alpha-beta-depleted transplantation in children. This sample's TCRbeta library carried unique molecular identifier barcodes. TCRdb redid the calling of the PCR reads with MiXCR, one entry per CDR3 protein. The table has about 640,000 distinct CDR3 sequences, around a sixth seen once; the top ten hold approximately 1%.

This sequence originates from a human donor who donated a stem cell graft to a child with acute myeloid leukemia. V usage is TRBV5-5 and J usage is TRBJ2-1; 8 bases are a match to TRBD1. Material: PBMCs from the stem cell graft donor, obtained from the stem cell graft. The CDR3 nucleotides read TGTGCCAGCACGGACCAGACAGGGGCCTACAATGAGCAGTTCTTC. This codes for CASTDQTGAYNEQFF.